This passage covers 9 T cell receptor beta chains from one sample sequenced in a study of glioma-infiltrating T cells after dendritic cell vaccination. Sequencing was performed with immunoSEQ multiplex PCR; in TCRdb, only in-frame clones are kept and a portion is missing. The sample lists about 36,000 clones; approximately 84% were seen once. The sample consisted of blood, taken before dendritic cell vaccination. The source is a human donor with glioblastoma.

The chain joins TRBV7-3 to TRBJ2-1; 9 bases agree with TRBD1. Germline values: CDR1 SGHTA, CDR2 FQGTGA. V dropped 5 bases and J dropped 4; count of bases not matched to a gene: 6. This CDR3 region has 15 residues. The DNA of the CDR3 is TGTGCCAGCAGCAGGGACAGGGCCGATTACAATGAGCAGTTCTTC. It specifies CASSRDRADYNEQFF.

The V call is TRBV14, the J call TRBJ2-7; a possible D gene is TRBD2 (6 bases). The CDR3 consists of 15 residues. Germline V gives CDR1 SGHDN, CDR2 FVKESK. With 4 bases removed from V and 1 base from J, the gap between germline ends came to 14 bases. The DNA for the CDR3 is TGTGCCAGCAGCCTTGGTAGGGGAGGATCCTACGAGCAGTACTTC. This gives the protein CASSLGRGGSYEQYF.

The chain couples TRBV19 to TRBJ1-6; D unresolved. Trimming stripped 2 bases from V and 8 bases from J, with 4 bases between. In germline, CDR1 is LNHDA, CDR2 SQIVND (reference sequence). The CDR3 length is 12 residues. The CDR3 sequence is CASSIYDSPLHF. DNA for the CDR3: TGTGCCAGTAGTATATATGATTCACCCCTCCACTTT.

The V gene is TRBV6-6, the J gene TRBJ2-1; possibly TRBD1 for D (6 bases). This CDR3 has 14 amino acids. The V end lost 2 bases, the J end lost 3 bases, and 8 bases lay between the germline ends. Per germline, CDR1 MNHNY and CDR2 SVGAGI (reference sequence). The CDR3 spells CASSYRGYYNEQFF. Here the CDR3 DNA reads TGTGCCAGCAGTTACAGGGGGTACTACAATGAGCAGTTCTTC.

This chain uses TRBV4-3 with TRBJ1-1, with 9 bases that match TRBD1. Germline V CDR1 and CDR2: LGHNA, YSLEER. The junction had 7 bases not matched to a gene; V was cut back by 4 bases and J by 1 base. The CDR3 has 16 amino acids. As DNA, the CDR3 is TGCGCCAGCAGCCGCAAGACAGGGGGGTGGAACACTGAAGCTTTCTTT. It encodes CASSRKTGGWNTEAFF.

The chain combines TRBV7-9 with TRBJ2-2, with 10 bases that match TRBD2. CDR3 length: 17 amino acids. With 1 base clipped from V and 3 bases from J, the junction kept 5 bases outside the gene matches. Germline assignment: CDR1 SEHNR and CDR2 FQNEAQ (reference sequence). The CDR3 nucleotides read TGTGCCAGCAGCTTAGATAGGACTAGCGGACACACCGGGGAGCTGTTTTTT. Protein product: CASSLDRTSGHTGELFF.

The V and J genes are TRBV10-3 and TRBJ1-3, with a tentative D call TRBD1 (6 bases). From germline, CDR1 is ENHRY and CDR2 SYGVKD. V was clipped by 10 bases and J by 0 bases, with 16 bases between them. The CDR3 sequence is 15 residues long. CDR3 protein: CATQDSIRSGNTIYF. The CDR3 DNA is TGTGCCACCCAGGACAGCATCCGCTCTGGAAACACCATATATTTT.

The V call is TRBV5-4, the J call TRBJ2-5, with TRBD1 identical over 8 bases. Germline V gene data show CDR1 as SGHNT and CDR2 as YYREEE (reference sequence). This CDR3 has 15 amino acids. V trimming: 4 bases; J trimming: 5 bases; junction bases outside the gene matches: 10. The DNA of the CDR3 is TGTGCCAGCAGCCGGCGACAGGGGCCGGAGGAGACCCAGTACTTC. It encodes CASSRRQGPEETQYF.

The chain is built from TRBV19 and TRBJ1-1; the D gene is possibly TRBD1 (6 bases). Trimming shortened V by 3 bases and J by 3 bases, and 8 bases separated the two germline ends. This CDR3 spans 13 amino acids. Germline lookup yields CDR1 LNHDA and CDR2 SQIVND (reference sequence). The CDR3 DNA sequence: TGTGCCAGTAGTATGAAGGGGGACACTGAAGCTTTCTTT. Translated, it gives CASSMKGDTEAFF.